This T cell receptor beta chain was found in a study of T cell responses to AZD1222 COVID-19 vaccine. General study findings and limits: With dominance at 160-218 and 743-854, vaccine-associated CD4 TCRs spanned spike. Close to half of spike-specific TCRs reportedly recognize unmutated variant regions. Spike-specific TCR repertoires showed rising breadth and depth after two AZD1222 doses. It should be noted that donors were predominantly white British and more often female, and clonal diversity was possibly underestimated.

Germline CDR1 reads MNHEY; CDR2 reads SMNVEV (reference sequence). The CDR3 is made up of 13 amino acids. Trimming took 2 bases from V and 0 from J, leaving 5 bases between them. Assay: immunoSEQ multiplex PCR; the TCRdb copy retains only in-frame clones and omits some. The sample gives about 98,000 clones, 70% to 90% of which show up once; about 6% is in the top ten. A remark on this clone: The antigen is undetermined. Other DNA sequences in the same sample also yield this CDR3.

The sequencing used peripheral blood, collected on day 0 of AZD1222 vaccination. The chain has TRBV27 and TRBJ2-7, with a possible D match to TRBD2 (5 bases). The TCR was taken from an adult in good health. CDR3 amino acids: CASSLTSSYEQYF. The CDR3 coding sequence is TGTGCCAGCAGTTTAACTAGCTCCTACGAGCAGTACTTC.